This is a list of T cell receptor beta chains from one sample in a study of low-dose radiotherapy and immunotherapy resistance in tumors. MiXCR, applied by TCRdb to the reads, yields one record per CDR3 protein. The sample records 35,000 to 45,000 distinct CDR3 sequences, less than 30% being singletons. The specimen comprised PBMCs, sampled after low-dose radiotherapy plus immunotherapy. These TCRs come from a male donor with prostate cancer. Both conserved end residues are part of each CDR3. A D gene is named only where the DNA matches it firmly. Clone size appears in some rows only: once, few, many, or a class for an expanded clone.

>few|.|TRBV9|TRBJ1-1
TGTGCCAGCAGCGGACAGAGCAACACTGAAGCTTTCTTT
CASSGQSNTEAFF
>few|TRBD2|TRBV20-1|TRBJ2-1
TGCAGTGCACAGGCGACTAGCGGTCTAGGGAATGAGCAGTTCTTC
CSAQATSGLGNEQFF
>many|.|TRBV25-1|TRBJ1-4
TGTGCCAGCAGGAGGGGGGCTAATGAAAAACTGTTTTTT
CASRRGANEKLFF
>many|.|TRBV12-3/TRBV12-4|TRBJ2-7
TGTGCCAGCAGATCGCGGACGGGCTCCTACGAGCAGTACTTC
CASRSRTGSYEQYF
>many|.|TRBV20-1|TRBJ2-7
TGCAGTGCTTCCGGGACTTTCGCCTCCTACGAGCAGTACTTC
CSASGTFASYEQYF
>many|.|TRBV5-5|TRBJ1-3
TGTGCCAGCAGCCTGGGGTCCGTCTCTGGAAACACCATATATTTT
CASSLGSVSGNTIYF
>many|TRBD2|TRBV6-2/TRBV6-3|TRBJ2-1
TGTGCCAGCAGTAAACTAGCGGGGGCCTACAATGAGCAGTTCTTC
CASSKLAGAYNEQFF
>many|.|TRBV28|TRBJ2-3
TGTGCCAGCGGCGGGGCCACAGATACGCAGTATTTT
CASGGATDTQYF
>many|TRBD1|TRBV18|TRBJ1-2
TGTGCCAGCTCAGCCCGCGGACAGGACTATGGCTACACCTTC
CASSARGQDYGYTF
>.|.|TRBV18|TRBJ2-2
TGTGCCAGCTCACCAAGAACTGGGGCGAACACCGGGGAGCTGTTTTTT
CASSPRTGANTGELFF
>many|TRBD1|TRBV3-1|TRBJ2-1
TGTGCCAGCAGCCAGTCAAACAGGGGAACGCAGTTCTTC
CASSQSNRGTQFF
>many|.|TRBV5-4|TRBJ2-1
TGTGCCAGCAGCCGCTATGGGACCACTTACAATGAGCAGTTCTTC
CASSRYGTTYNEQFF
>many|TRBD2|TRBV6-2/TRBV6-3|TRBJ2-1
TGTGCCAGCAGTTACGAGAAGCGGGAGCGGGGGAATGAGCAGTTCTTC
CASSYEKRERGNEQFF
>once|TRBD1|TRBV11-1|TRBJ2-2
TGTGCCAGCAGCTTCCGGGGACAGGGTCGCACCGGGGAGCTGTTTTTT
CASSFRGQGRTGELFF
>medium-sized|TRBD2|TRBV2|TRBJ2-1
TGTGCCAGCAGGCGGACTAGCGCCTACAATGAGCAGTTCTTC
CASRRTSAYNEQFF
>many|.|TRBV19|TRBJ2-7
TGTGCCAGTAGTATAAAATGGCGGGGATCCGAGCAGTACTTC
CASSIKWRGSEQYF
>few|TRBD1|TRBV27|TRBJ2-7
TGTGCCAGCTTACCCGGGACAGGGTATTACGAGCAGTACTTC
CASLPGTGYYEQYF
>many|TRBD1|TRBV15|TRBJ1-5
TGTGCCACCAGCAGGGTTCTAGACAGGGGGCTTGGTCAGCCCCAGCATTTT
CATSRVLDRGLGQPQHF
>many|TRBD1|TRBV30|TRBJ1-2
TGTGCCTGGAGTAAGGGACAGGGGCTTATTGGCTACACCTTC
CAWSKGQGLIGYTF
>.|TRBD2|TRBV15|TRBJ2-1
TGTGCCACCAGCAGAGGGACTAGCGGAATCAATGAGCAGTTCTTC
CATSRGTSGINEQFF
>few|.|TRBV7-8|TRBJ1-2
TGTGCCAGCAGCTTAGACCAGGGAGGATATGGCTACACCTTC
CASSLDQGGYGYTF
>few|.|TRBV1|TRBJ2-7
TGTGCCAGCAGCCATTCATACGGGACTAGCGGCTACGAGCAGTACTTC
CASSHSYGTSGYEQYF
>medium-sized|.|TRBV28|TRBJ2-7
TGTGCCAGCAGTTTTCGGCGGGAAAGGGGGGAGCAGTACTTC
CASSFRRERGEQYF
>many|TRBD2|TRBV2|TRBJ2-2
TGTGCCAGCAGTGAGGAGGGGCGGATAGCGGGAGGATCCGGGGAGCTGTTTTTT
CASSEEGRIAGGSGELFF
>.|.|TRBV6-1|TRBJ1-5
TGTGCCAGCAGTGAAGACAGAAATCAGCCCCAGCATTTT
CASSEDRNQPQHF